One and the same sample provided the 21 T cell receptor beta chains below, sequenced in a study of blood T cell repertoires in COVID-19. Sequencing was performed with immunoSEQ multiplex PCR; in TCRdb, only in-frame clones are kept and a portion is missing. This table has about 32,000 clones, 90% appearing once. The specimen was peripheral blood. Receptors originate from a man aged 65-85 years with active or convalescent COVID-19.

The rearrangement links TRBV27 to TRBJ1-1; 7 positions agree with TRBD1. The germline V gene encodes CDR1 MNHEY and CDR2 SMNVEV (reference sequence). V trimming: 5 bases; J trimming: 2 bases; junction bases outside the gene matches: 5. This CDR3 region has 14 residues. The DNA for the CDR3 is TGTGCCAGCAGTAAACAGGGGAGTAACACTGAAGCTTTCTTT. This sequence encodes CASSKQGSNTEAFF.

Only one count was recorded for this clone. The CDR3 DNA reads as TGTGCCAGCAGCCCAAGCGGACAGGGGACTGGCTACACCTTC. Translation gives CASSPSGQGTGYTF. This chain joins TRBV6-4 and TRBJ1-2, with 9 bases that match TRBD1. The junction had 9 bases not matched to a gene; V was cut back by 6 bases and J by 7 bases. The germline gives CDR1 MRHNA, CDR2 SNTAGT. The length of the CDR3 is 14 residues.

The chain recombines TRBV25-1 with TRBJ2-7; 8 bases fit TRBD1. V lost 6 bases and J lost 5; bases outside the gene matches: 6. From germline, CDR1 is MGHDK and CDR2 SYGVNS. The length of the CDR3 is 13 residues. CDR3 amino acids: CASRKDRANEQYF. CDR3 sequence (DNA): TGTGCCAGCAGGAAGGACAGGGCCAACGAGCAGTACTTC.

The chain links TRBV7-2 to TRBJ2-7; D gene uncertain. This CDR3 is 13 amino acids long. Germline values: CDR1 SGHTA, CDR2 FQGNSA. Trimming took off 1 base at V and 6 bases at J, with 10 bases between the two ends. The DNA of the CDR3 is TGTGCCAGCAGCTTAGGAATAGCACGCGAGCAGTACTTC. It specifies CASSLGIAREQYF.

DNA for the CDR3: TGTGCCAGTAGCGCTACCTGGTCTGGAAACACCATATATTTT. Protein product: CASSATWSGNTIYF. The chain carries TRBV19 and TRBJ1-3; D unresolved. CDR1 LNHDA and CDR2 SQIVND come from the germline V gene (reference sequence). The CDR3 totals 14 residues. The germline V and J ends were trimmed by 6 bases and 1 base, with 10 bases remaining between them.

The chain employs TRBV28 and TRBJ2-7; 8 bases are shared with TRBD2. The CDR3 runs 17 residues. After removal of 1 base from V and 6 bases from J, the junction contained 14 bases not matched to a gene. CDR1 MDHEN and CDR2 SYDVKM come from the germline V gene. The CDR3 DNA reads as TGTGCCAGCAGTTTATTACGGGTTGGGACTAGGGAGTTCGAGCAGTACTTC. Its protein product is CASSLLRVGTREFEQYF.

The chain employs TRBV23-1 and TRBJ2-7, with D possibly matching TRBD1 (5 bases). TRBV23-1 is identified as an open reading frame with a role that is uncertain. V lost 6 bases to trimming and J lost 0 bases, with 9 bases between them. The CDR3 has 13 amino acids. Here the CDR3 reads CASRTASSYEQYF. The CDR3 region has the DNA TGCGCCAGCAGGACAGCGAGCTCCTACGAGCAGTACTTC.

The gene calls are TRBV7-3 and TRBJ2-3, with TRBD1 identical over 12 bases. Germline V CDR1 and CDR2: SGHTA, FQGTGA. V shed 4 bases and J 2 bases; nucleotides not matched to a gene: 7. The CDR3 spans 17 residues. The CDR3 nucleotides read TGTGCCAGCAGCTCAACCGGGACAGGGGGCTCCACAGATACGCAGTATTTT. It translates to CASSSTGTGGSTDTQYF. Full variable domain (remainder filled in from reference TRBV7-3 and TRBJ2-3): GAGVSQTPSNKVTEKGKYVELRCDPISGHTALYWYRQSLGQGPEFLIYFQGTGAADDSGLPNDRFFAVRPEGSVSTLKIQRTERGDSAVYLCASSSTGTGGSTDTQYFGPGTRLTVL.

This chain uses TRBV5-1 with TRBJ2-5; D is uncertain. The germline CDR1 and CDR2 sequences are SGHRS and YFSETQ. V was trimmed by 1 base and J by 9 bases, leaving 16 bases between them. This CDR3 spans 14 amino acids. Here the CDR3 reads CASSLQTQATAQYF. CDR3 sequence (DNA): TGCGCCAGCAGCTTGCAAACCCAAGCGACGGCCCAGTACTTC.

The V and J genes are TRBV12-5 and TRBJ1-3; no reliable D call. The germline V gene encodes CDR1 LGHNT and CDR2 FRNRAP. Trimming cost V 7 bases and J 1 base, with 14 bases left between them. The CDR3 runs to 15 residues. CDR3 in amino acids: CASATLPGSGNTIYF. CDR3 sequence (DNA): TGTGCTAGTGCCACTCTCCCCGGGTCTGGAAACACCATATATTTT.

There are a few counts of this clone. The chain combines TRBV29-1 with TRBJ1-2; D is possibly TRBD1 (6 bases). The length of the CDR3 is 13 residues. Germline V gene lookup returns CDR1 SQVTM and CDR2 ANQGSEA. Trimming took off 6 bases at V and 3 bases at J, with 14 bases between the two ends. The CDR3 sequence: CSVQGGPDYGYTF. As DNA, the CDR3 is TGCAGCGTACAGGGAGGGCCTGACTATGGCTACACCTTC.

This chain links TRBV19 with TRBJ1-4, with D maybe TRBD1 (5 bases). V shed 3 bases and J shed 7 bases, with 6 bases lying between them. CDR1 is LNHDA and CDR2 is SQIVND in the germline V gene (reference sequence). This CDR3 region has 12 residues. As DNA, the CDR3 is TGTGCCAGTAGTATCAGGGCTGAAAAACTGTTTTTT. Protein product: CASSIRAEKLFF.

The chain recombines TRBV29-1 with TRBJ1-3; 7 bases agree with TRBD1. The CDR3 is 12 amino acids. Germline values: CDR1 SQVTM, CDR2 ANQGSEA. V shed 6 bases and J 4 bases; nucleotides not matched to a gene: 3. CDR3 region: CSVRTGGNTIYF. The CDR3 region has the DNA TGCAGCGTGCGGACAGGAGGAAACACCATATATTTT. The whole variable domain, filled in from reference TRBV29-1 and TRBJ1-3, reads SAVISQKPSRDICQRGTSLTIQCQVDSQVTMMFWYRQQPGQSLTLIATANQGSEATYESGFVIDKFPISRPNLTFSTLTVSNMSPEDSSIYLCSVRTGGNTIYFGEGSWLTVV.

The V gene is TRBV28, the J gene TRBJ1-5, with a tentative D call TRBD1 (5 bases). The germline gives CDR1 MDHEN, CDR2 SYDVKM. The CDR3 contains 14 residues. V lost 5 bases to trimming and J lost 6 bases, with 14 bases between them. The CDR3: CASSPAGRGQPQHF. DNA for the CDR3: TGTGCCAGCAGTCCTGCGGGGAGGGGTCAGCCCCAGCATTTT. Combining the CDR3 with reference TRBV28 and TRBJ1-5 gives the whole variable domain DVKVTQSSRYLVKRTGEKVFLECVQDMDHENMFWYRQDPGLGLRLIYFSYDVKMKEKGDIPEGYSVSREKKERFSLILESASTNQTSMYLCASSPAGRGQPQHFGDGTRLSIL.

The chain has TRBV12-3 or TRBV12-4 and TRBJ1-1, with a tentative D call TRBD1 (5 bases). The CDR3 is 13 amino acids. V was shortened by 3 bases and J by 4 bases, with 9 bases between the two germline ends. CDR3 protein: CASSFQGGTEAFF. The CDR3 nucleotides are TGTGCCAGCAGTTTTCAGGGTGGCACTGAAGCTTTCTTT.

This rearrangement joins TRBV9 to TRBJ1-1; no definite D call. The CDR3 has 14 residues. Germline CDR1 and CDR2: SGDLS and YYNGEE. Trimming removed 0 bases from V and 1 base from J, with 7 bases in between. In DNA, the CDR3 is TGTGCCAGCAGCGTAGAAGGCGGGAACACTGAAGCTTTCTTT. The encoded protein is CASSVEGGNTEAFF.

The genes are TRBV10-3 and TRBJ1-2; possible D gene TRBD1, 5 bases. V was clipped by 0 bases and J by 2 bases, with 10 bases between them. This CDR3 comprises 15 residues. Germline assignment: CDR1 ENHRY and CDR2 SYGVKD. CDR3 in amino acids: CAISESLGGNYGYTF. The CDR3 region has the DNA TGTGCCATCAGTGAGTCGCTCGGGGGGAACTATGGCTACACCTTC.

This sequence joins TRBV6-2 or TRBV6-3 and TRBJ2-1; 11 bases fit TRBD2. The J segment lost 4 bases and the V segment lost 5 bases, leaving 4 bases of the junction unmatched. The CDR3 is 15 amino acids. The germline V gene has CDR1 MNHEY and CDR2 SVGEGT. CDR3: CASSVLAGGYNEQFF. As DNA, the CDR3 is TGTGCCAGCAGTGTCCTAGCGGGGGGATACAATGAGCAGTTCTTC.

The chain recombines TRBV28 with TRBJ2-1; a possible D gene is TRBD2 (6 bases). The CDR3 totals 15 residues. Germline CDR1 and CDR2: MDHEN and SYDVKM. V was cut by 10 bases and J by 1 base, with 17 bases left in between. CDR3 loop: CATTSRAGSYNEQFF. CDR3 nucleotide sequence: TGTGCCACTACTTCACGGGCGGGATCCTACAATGAGCAGTTCTTC.

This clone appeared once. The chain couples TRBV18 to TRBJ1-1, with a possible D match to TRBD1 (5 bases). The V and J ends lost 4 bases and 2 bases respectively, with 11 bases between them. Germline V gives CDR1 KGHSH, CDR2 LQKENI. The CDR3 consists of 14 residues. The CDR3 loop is CASSLYDRNTEAFF. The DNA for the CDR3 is TGTGCCAGCTCACTATATGACAGAAACACTGAAGCTTTCTTT. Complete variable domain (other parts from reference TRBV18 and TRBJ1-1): NAGVMQNPRHLVRRRGQEARLRCSPMKGHSHVYWYRQLPEEGLKFMVYLQKENIIDESGMPKERFSAEFPKEGPSILRIQQVVRGDSAAYFCASSLYDRNTEAFFGQGTRLTVV.

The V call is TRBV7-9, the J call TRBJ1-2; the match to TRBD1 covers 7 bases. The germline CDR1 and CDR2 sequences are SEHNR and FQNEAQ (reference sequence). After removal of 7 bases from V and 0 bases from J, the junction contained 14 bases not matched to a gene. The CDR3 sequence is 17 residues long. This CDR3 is CASTSRAGGNSNYGYTF. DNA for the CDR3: TGTGCCAGCACCTCTAGAGCAGGGGGTAATTCTAACTATGGCTACACCTTC.